Following are 28 T cell receptor beta chains from one sample sequenced in a study of blood T cell repertoires in COVID-19. Measured with immunoSEQ multiplex PCR; TCRdb has only the in-frame clones, and not every one. The sample carries 140,000 to 150,000 clones, around 89% recorded once. Sequencing used peripheral blood. The receptor source for this set is a human donor with COVID-19, enrolled during active disease. The donor label of this sample is uncertain.

The chain has TRBV5-1 and TRBJ1-2; 7 bases are shared with TRBD1. Germline CDR1 and CDR2: SGHRS and YFSETQ. V lost 0 bases, J lost 7 bases, and 6 bases stayed unmatched. This CDR3 region has 14 residues. The CDR3 DNA sequence: TGCGCCAGCAGCTTGGCGACAGGGTCGCGTGGCTACACCTTC. Amino acids: CASSLATGSRGYTF.

The chain couples TRBV12-3 or TRBV12-4 to TRBJ1-2; the D gene is possibly TRBD1 (5 bases). The CDR3 has 13 residues. V lost 6 bases to trimming and J lost 2 bases, with 10 bases between them. The CDR3: CASRSDSNYGYTF. CDR3 in DNA: TGTGCCAGCAGGTCTGACAGCAACTATGGCTACACCTTC.

Only one count was recorded for this clone. V and J are TRBV2 and TRBJ2-2; D remains unclear. The germline CDR1 and CDR2 sequences are SNHLY and FYNNEI. V was clipped by 8 bases and J by 7 bases, with 17 bases between them. CDR3 size: 14 residues. CDR3 in DNA: TGTGCCAGCCTTGCGATGGTCAATAGCGGGGAGCTGTTTTTT. Residues: CASLAMVNSGELFF.

The chain links TRBV7-9 to TRBJ2-1; no clear D. V was pared by 1 base and J by 2 bases, with 12 bases between. Germline V gene sequence: CDR1 SEHNR, CDR2 FQNEAQ (reference sequence). The length of the CDR3 is 16 residues. The CDR3 is CASSLVRAVAYNEQFF. The DNA of the CDR3 is TGTGCCAGCAGCTTAGTTCGAGCCGTTGCCTACAATGAGCAGTTCTTC.

The V call is TRBV24-1, the J call TRBJ2-3, with 8 bases identical to TRBD2. The CDR3 length is 15 residues. J gave up 6 bases and V 3 bases, and 7 bases lay outside the gene matches. The germline CDR1 and CDR2 sequences are KGHDR and SFDVKD. The CDR3 reads CATSDPTSGGDTQYF. Here the CDR3 DNA reads TGTGCCACCAGTGATCCTACTAGCGGCGGTGATACGCAGTATTTT.

The V and J genes are TRBV29-1 and TRBJ2-2; D unresolved. V was cut by 5 bases and J by 0 bases, with 7 bases left in between. This CDR3 is built from 13 residues. Germline assignment: CDR1 SQVTM and CDR2 ANQGSEA. The CDR3 nucleotides are TGCAGCGTTCTCAGATCGAACACCGGGGAGCTGTTTTTT. It encodes CSVLRSNTGELFF.

The chain employs TRBV5-4 and TRBJ2-1; perhaps TRBD2 as D (5 bases). The germline V and J ends were trimmed by 1 base and 0 bases, with 14 bases remaining between them. This CDR3 contains 17 residues. Germline values: CDR1 SGHNT, CDR2 YYREEE (reference sequence). For the CDR3, the DNA is TGTGCCAGCAGCTTGAGCGTAGCGATAAGCTCCTACAATGAGCAGTTCTTC. Amino acid sequence: CASSLSVAISSYNEQFF.

This clone was recorded only once. The genes are TRBV29-1 and TRBJ2-1; D not resolved. Trimming pared 6 bases from V and 0 bases from J, leaving 15 bases between. Germline assignment: CDR1 SQVTM and CDR2 ANQGSEA. This CDR3 is built from 15 residues. The CDR3 is CSVNNDFSSYNEQFF. CDR3 nucleotides: TGCAGCGTGAACAACGACTTTAGCTCCTACAATGAGCAGTTCTTC.

The table lists this clone with a count of one. This sequence joins TRBV13 and TRBJ2-7, with D maybe TRBD1 (6 bases). Germline-derived CDR1 and CDR2 are PRHDT and FYEKMQ (reference sequence). The CDR3 totals 15 residues. Trimming pared 5 bases from V and 0 bases from J, leaving 14 bases between. CDR3 amino acids: CASSRYRENSYEQYF. CDR3 coding DNA: TGTGCCAGCAGCCGTTACAGGGAAAACTCCTACGAGCAGTACTTC. Combining the CDR3 with reference TRBV13 and TRBJ2-7 gives the whole variable domain AAGVIQSPRHLIKEKRETATLKCYPIPRHDTVYWYQQGPGQDPQFLISFYEKMQSDKGSIPDRFSAQQFSDYHSELNMSSLELGDSALYFCASSRYRENSYEQYFGPGTRLTVT.

The CDR3 nucleotides read TGTGCCAGCAGCTCAGGGGGAGCGGACACTGAAGCTTTCTTT. This codes for CASSSGGADTEAFF. J is TRBJ1-1 and V is TRBV5-4; 7 bases match TRBD1. Per germline, CDR1 SGHNT and CDR2 YYREEE (reference sequence). J gave up 3 bases and V 3 bases, and 5 bases lay outside the gene matches. The CDR3 contains 14 residues.

This clone was counted between two and nine times. The J gene is TRBJ2-7, the V gene TRBV5-4; 7 bases map to TRBD1. The ends lost 4 bases at V and 4 bases at J; junction bases unmatched: 11. This CDR3 region has 15 residues. CDR1 and CDR2 (germline): SGHNT, YYREEE (reference sequence). CDR3 loop: CASSPPGDRAYEQYF. CDR3 nucleotides: TGTGCCAGCAGCCCCCCCGGGGACAGAGCGTACGAGCAGTACTTC. The whole variable domain, remainder taken from reference TRBV5-4 and TRBJ2-7, is ETGVTQSPTHLIKTRGQQVTLRCSSQSGHNTVSWYQQALGQGPQFIFQYYREEENGRGNFPPRFSGLQFPNYSSELNVNALELDDSALYLCASSPPGDRAYEQYFGPGTRLTVT.

The chain uses TRBV9 and TRBJ2-3; 7 nucleotides agree with TRBD1. CDR1 and CDR2 from the germline V gene are SGDLS and YYNGEE. Trimming took 4 bases from V and 5 from J; bases not matched to a gene: 10. The CDR3 runs 15 residues. CDR3 coding DNA: TGTGCCAGCAGCCCTCAGACAGGGCCCCTAGATACGCAGTATTTT. This gives the protein CASSPQTGPLDTQYF.

V is TRBV30 and J is TRBJ1-3; TRBD1 aligns across 7 bases. V lost 7 bases, J lost 3 bases, and 6 bases stayed unmatched. The germline V gene encodes CDR1 GTSNPN and CDR2 SVGIG (reference sequence). The CDR3 runs 13 residues. DNA for the CDR3: TGTGCCTCCAACCGGGACAGTGGAAACACCATATATTTT. Translating it yields CASNRDSGNTIYF.

J is TRBJ2-7 and V is TRBV7-3; TRBD1 aligns across 10 bases. Germline V lookup: CDR1 SGHTA, CDR2 FQGTGA. The junction had 2 bases not matched to a gene; V was cut back by 1 base and J by 2 bases. This CDR3 contains 15 residues. CDR3 bases: TGTGCCAGCAGCTTAATGGGGACAGGGGCCTACGAGCAGTACTTC. As protein: CASSLMGTGAYEQYF.

This chain joins TRBV11-3 and TRBJ2-2; 7 bases align to TRBD1. The CDR3 has 14 amino acids. Trimming at V came to 4 bases and at J to 5 bases, leaving 4 bases not matched to a gene. Germline CDR1 reads SGHNT; CDR2 reads YENEEA. The CDR3 DNA reads as TGTGCCAGCAGCTACAGGGGTGGGACCGGGGAGCTGTTTTTT. Its translation is CASSYRGGTGELFF.

The chain has TRBV28 and TRBJ1-2, with 8 bases that match TRBD1. This CDR3 is 12 amino acids long. V lost 5 bases and J lost 7; bases outside the gene matches: 3. CDR1 is MDHEN and CDR2 is SYDVKM in the germline V gene. The DNA for the CDR3 is TGTGCCAGCAGTACAGGGGGAAGTGGCTACACCTTC. Amino acids: CASSTGGSGYTF.

V gene TRBV2 combines with J gene TRBJ2-5; D is possibly TRBD2 (5 bases). The CDR3 consists of 14 residues. Germline V gene lookup returns CDR1 SNHLY and CDR2 FYNNEI. Trimming removed 6 bases at V and 0 bases at J, with 11 bases between. CDR3 in amino acids: CASSLSGNQETQYF. The CDR3 coding sequence is TGTGCCAGCAGCCTATCGGGAAACCAAGAGACCCAGTACTTC.

The chain links TRBV10-1 to TRBJ2-3; TRBD1 aligns across 9 bases. The CDR3 has 15 amino acids. V lost 6 bases and J lost 2; bases outside the gene matches: 6. Per germline, CDR1 WNHNN and CDR2 SYGVQD (reference sequence). CDR3 region: CASRPGTGPTDTQYF. Here the CDR3 DNA reads TGCGCCAGCAGACCCGGGACAGGGCCCACAGATACGCAGTATTTT.

The chain employs TRBV3-1 (or the pseudogene TRBV3-2) and TRBJ2-3; 10 positions match TRBD2. Germline CDR1 and CDR2: LGHDT and YNNKEL (reference sequence). The CDR3 extends over 13 amino acids. Losses at the gene ends were 2 bases for V and 9 bases for J; bases not matched to a gene: 2. The CDR3 DNA follows: TGTGCCAGCAGCCAAATACTAGCGGGGACGCAGTATTTT. As protein: CASSQILAGTQYF.

The V call is TRBV15, the J call TRBJ2-5, with D perhaps TRBD2 (5 bases). Germline V gives CDR1 LNHNV, CDR2 YYDKDF (reference sequence). The CDR3 is 15 residues long. V was cut by 0 bases and J by 2 bases, with 10 bases left in between. The CDR3 spells CATSRDRGFQETQYF. For the CDR3, the DNA is TGTGCCACCAGCAGAGATCGCGGGTTTCAAGAGACCCAGTACTTC.

J is TRBJ2-7 and V is TRBV27; 9 bases fit TRBD1. CDR1 is MNHEY and CDR2 is SMNVEV in the germline V gene (reference sequence). V gave up 6 bases and J gave up 3 bases; unmatched junction bases: 6. The CDR3 has 14 amino acids. CDR3 DNA sequence: TGTGCCAGCAGCCCGGGGGACAGGGACTACGAGCAGTACTTC. Encoded protein: CASSPGDRDYEQYF.

J is TRBJ2-1 and V is TRBV29-1; the D gene is possibly TRBD2 (6 bases). This CDR3 contains 13 residues. V lost 3 bases and J 9 bases, leaving 15 bases between the germline ends. Germline CDR1 reads SQVTM; CDR2 reads ANQGSEA. CDR3 nucleotide sequence: TGCAGCGTTGATGGGAGGATTGACGGTGAGCAGTTCTTC. It encodes CSVDGRIDGEQFF.

V usage is TRBV5-1 and J usage is TRBJ2-4; 8 bases are shared with TRBD2. The CDR3 spans 16 residues. Germline values: CDR1 SGHRS, CDR2 YFSETQ. The ends lost 5 bases at V and 5 bases at J; junction bases unmatched: 12. The CDR3 sequence: CASRVIPGLAQNIQYF. Here the CDR3 DNA reads TGCGCCAGCAGAGTCATCCCCGGACTAGCTCAAAACATTCAGTACTTC.

The chain carries TRBV6-5 and TRBJ1-5, with 9 bases that match TRBD1. The CDR3 is 15 residues long. Losses at the gene ends were 6 bases for V and 3 bases for J; bases not matched to a gene: 6. Germline V gives CDR1 MNHEY, CDR2 SVGAGI. CDR3 in amino acids: CASRATGGDNQPQHF. CDR3 in DNA: TGTGCCAGCAGAGCGACAGGGGGGGACAATCAGCCCCAGCATTTT.

The J gene is TRBJ2-1, the V gene TRBV11-2; no reliable D call. V was clipped by 1 base and J by 4 bases, with 5 bases between them. Germline lookup yields CDR1 SGHAT and CDR2 FQNNGV. CDR3 length: 13 amino acids. CDR3: CASSLVSYNEQFF. In DNA, the CDR3 is TGTGCCAGCAGCTTAGTCTCTTACAATGAGCAGTTCTTC.

The gene calls are TRBV15 and TRBJ2-2, with a tentative D call TRBD1 (6 bases). This CDR3 contains 14 residues. Germline CDR1 and CDR2: LNHNV and YYDKDF (reference sequence). The V gene lost 1 base and the J gene lost 7 bases, with 10 bases spanning the gap. The CDR3, as DNA: TGTGCCACCAGCAGAGTAGAGGGGGACGGGGAGCTGTTTTTT. Protein sequence: CATSRVEGDGELFF.

This clone was seen a handful of times. The V and J genes are TRBV25-1 and TRBJ1-5, with TRBD1 matching 7 bases. CDR1 is MGHDK and CDR2 is SYGVNS in the germline V gene. This CDR3 spans 14 amino acids. V lost 5 bases to trimming and J lost 4 bases; unmatched junction nucleotides: 5. This CDR3 is CASSTTGANQPQHF. The CDR3 region has the DNA TGTGCCAGCAGTACCACAGGGGCTAATCAGCCCCAGCATTTT.

This clone has more than one count but fewer than ten. This chain joins TRBV3-1 (or the pseudogene TRBV3-2) and TRBJ1-1, with 7 positions matching TRBD1. CDR1 is LGHDT and CDR2 is YNNKEL in the germline V gene (reference sequence). V dropped 0 bases and J dropped 5; count of bases not matched to a gene: 3. The CDR3 loop spans 14 amino acids. CDR3 region: CASSQETGDTEAFF. The CDR3, as DNA: TGTGCCAGCAGCCAAGAAACAGGGGATACTGAAGCTTTCTTT.